The entry that follows covers one T cell receptor beta chain sequence. Its specificity is unknown. This sample is part of a study of cytomegalovirus exposure and HLA in healthy donors. The germline V gene encodes CDR1 MDHEN and CDR2 SYDVKM. The CDR3 length is 17 residues. V trimming: 6 bases; J trimming: 1 base; junction bases outside the gene matches: 10. PCR involved 60 Vbeta and 13 Jbeta primers. In the original workflow: Per a later analysis, the number of unique TCR beta chains was roughly 83 million, of which about 11 million were shared. Libraries were prepared by immunoSEQ multiplex PCR; TCRdb keeps only in-frame clonotypes and omits some of them. V, J and clone size are taken as reported in that table, and D and trimming were inferred from the DNA itself. Of under 200,000 clones listed, more than 80% are singletons. Study outcomes and limitations: Many donors shared some public TCRs, even though most TCR sequences were rare.

The clonotype was recovered from a woman aged 18 to 35 in good health and CMV-seronegative. The sample consisted of PBMCs. The chain employs TRBV28 and TRBJ1-1; 11 bases agree with TRBD1. CDR3 region: CASRPRTGGLRNTEAFF. The CDR3 DNA is TGTGCCAGCAGACCTAGGACAGGGGGCCTGAGGAACACTGAAGCTTTCTTT.